A single sample is the source of the 2 T cell receptor beta chains below, sequenced in a study of T-cell memory formation after mild COVID-19. MiXCR was run by TCRdb on the 5' RACE reads, yielding one entry per CDR3 protein. The table has 550,000 to 600,000 distinct CDR3 sequences, 20% to 25% seen once. Sequencing was performed on PBMCs or a T cell subset sorted from them (not recorded which). The source of these receptors is an adult woman who had mild COVID-19 (a few samples of this study predate the infection). Cell type and time point are not known.

The chain links TRBV14 to TRBJ1-4, with unresolved D. The CDR3 totals 13 residues. Germline assignment: CDR1 SGHDN and CDR2 FVKESK. The V gene lost 4 bases and the J gene lost 4 bases, with 7 bases spanning the gap. As DNA, the CDR3 is TGTGCCAGCAGCCCGTTATTTAATGAAAAACTGTTTTTT. Its translation is CASSPLFNEKLFF.

The chain couples TRBV5-4 to TRBJ2-2; TRBD1 aligns across 7 bases. V was pared by 2 bases and J by 7 bases, with 2 bases of the junction left unmatched. This CDR3 region has 13 residues. Germline V gene sequence: CDR1 SGHNT, CDR2 YYREEE (reference sequence). The CDR3 here is CASSLQGSGELFF. CDR3 bases: TGTGCCAGCAGCTTACAGGGGAGCGGGGAGCTGTTTTTT. The whole variable domain, remainder taken from reference TRBV5-4 and TRBJ2-2, is ETGVTQSPTHLIKTRGQQVTLRCSSQSGHNTVSWYQQALGQGPQFIFQYYREEENGRGNFPPRFSGLQFPNYSSELNVNALELDDSALYLCASSLQGSGELFFGEGSRLTVL.